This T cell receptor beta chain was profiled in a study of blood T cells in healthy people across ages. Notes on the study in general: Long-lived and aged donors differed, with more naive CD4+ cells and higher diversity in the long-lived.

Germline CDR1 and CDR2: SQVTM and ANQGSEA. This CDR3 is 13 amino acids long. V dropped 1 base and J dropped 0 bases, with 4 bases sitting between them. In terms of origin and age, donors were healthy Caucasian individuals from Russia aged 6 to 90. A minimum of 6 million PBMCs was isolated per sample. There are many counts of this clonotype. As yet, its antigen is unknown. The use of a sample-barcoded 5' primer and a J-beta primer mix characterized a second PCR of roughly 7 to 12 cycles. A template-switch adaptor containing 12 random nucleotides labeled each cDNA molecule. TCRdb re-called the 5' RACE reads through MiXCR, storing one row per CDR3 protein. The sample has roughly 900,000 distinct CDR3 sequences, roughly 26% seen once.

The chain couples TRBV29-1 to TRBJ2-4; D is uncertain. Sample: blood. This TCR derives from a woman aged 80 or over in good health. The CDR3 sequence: CSVEGLAKNIQYF. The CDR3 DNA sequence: TGCAGCGTTGAAGGGTTAGCCAAAAACATTCAGTACTTC.